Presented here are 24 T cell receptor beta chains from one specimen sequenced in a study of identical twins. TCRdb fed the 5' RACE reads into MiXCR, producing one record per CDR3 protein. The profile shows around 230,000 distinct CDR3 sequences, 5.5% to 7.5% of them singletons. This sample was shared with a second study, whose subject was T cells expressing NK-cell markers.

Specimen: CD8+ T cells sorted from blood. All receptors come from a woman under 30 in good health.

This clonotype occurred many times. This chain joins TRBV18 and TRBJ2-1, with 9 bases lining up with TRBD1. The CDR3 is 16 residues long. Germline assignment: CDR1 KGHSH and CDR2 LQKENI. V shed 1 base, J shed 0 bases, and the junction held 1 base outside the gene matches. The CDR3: CASSPRDRVSYNEQFF. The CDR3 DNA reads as TGTGCCAGCTCACCACGGGACAGGGTCTCCTACAATGAGCAGTTCTTC.

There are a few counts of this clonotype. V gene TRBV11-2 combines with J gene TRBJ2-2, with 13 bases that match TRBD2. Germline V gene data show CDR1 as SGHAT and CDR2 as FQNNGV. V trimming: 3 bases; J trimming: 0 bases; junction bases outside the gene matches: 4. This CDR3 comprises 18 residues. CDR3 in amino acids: CASSFPLAGGPNTGELFF. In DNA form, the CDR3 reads TGTGCCAGCAGCTTCCCACTAGCGGGGGGGCCGAACACCGGGGAGCTGTTTTTT.

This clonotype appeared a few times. The CDR3 DNA reads TGTGCCAGCAGCGGGGGCGGGGGCTCCTACAATGAGCAGTTCTTC. Translating gives CASSGGGGSYNEQFF. The chain links TRBV9 to TRBJ2-1; 7 bases fit TRBD2. CDR3 length: 15 amino acids. Per germline, CDR1 SGDLS and CDR2 YYNGEE. V lost 3 bases and J lost 0; bases outside the gene matches: 3.

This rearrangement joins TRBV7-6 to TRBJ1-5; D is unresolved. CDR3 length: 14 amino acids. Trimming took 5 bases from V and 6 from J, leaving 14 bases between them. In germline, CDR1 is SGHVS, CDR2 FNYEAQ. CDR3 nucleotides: TGTGCCAGCAGCCCAGAAAGCTTCAGTCAGCCCCAGCATTTT. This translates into CASSPESFSQPQHF.

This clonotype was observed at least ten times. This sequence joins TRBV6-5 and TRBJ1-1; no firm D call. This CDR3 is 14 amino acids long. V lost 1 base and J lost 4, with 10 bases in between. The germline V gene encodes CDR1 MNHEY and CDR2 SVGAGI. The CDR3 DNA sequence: TGTGCCAGCAGTTACTGGGGTGAAGGCACTGAAGCTTTCTTT. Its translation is CASSYWGEGTEAFF.

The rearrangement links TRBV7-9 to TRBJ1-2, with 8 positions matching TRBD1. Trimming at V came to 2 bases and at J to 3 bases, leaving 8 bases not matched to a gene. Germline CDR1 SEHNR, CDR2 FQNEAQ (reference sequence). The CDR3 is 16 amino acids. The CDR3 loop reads CASSLSSTGVDYGYTF. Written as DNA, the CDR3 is TGTGCCAGCAGCTTATCGTCGACAGGGGTGGACTATGGCTACACCTTC.

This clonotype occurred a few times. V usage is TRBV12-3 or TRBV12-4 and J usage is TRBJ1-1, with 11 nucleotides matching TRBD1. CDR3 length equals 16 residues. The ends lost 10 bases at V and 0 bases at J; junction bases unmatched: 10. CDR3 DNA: TGTGCCACCGGACAGGGGGCGCGGGCTTTGAACACTGAAGCTTTCTTT. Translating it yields CATGQGARALNTEAFF.

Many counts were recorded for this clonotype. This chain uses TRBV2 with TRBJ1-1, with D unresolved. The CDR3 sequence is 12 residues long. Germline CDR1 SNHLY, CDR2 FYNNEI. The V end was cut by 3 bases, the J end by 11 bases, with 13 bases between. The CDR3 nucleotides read TGTGCCAGCAGTGATTTAGGGCGGGTGGCTTTCTTT. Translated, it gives CASSDLGRVAFF. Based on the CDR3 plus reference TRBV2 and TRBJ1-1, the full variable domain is EPEVTQTPSHQVTQMGQEVILRCVPISNHLYFYWYRQILGQKVEFLVSFYNNEISEKSEIFDDQFSVERPDGSNFTLKIRSTKLEDSAMYFCASSDLGRVAFFGQGTRLTVV.

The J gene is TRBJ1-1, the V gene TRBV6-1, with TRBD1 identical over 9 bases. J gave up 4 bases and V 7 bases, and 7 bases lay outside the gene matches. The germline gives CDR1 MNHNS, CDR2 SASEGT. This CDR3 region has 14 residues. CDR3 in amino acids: CASTKTTGGTEAFF. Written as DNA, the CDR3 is TGTGCCAGCACCAAAACGACAGGGGGCACTGAAGCTTTCTTT.

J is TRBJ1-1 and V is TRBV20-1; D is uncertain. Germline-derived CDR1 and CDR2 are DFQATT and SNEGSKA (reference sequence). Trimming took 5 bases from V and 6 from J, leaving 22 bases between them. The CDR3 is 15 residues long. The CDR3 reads CSAPLPISSGAEAFF. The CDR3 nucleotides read TGCAGTGCTCCCCTTCCTATTTCGAGTGGGGCTGAAGCTTTCTTT.

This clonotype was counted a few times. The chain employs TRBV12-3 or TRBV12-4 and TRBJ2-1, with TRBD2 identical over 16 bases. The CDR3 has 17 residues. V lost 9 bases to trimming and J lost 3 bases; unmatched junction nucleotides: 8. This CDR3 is CASMGLAGGRDYNEQFF. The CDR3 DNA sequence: TGTGCCAGTATGGGACTAGCGGGGGGGCGTGACTACAATGAGCAGTTCTTC.

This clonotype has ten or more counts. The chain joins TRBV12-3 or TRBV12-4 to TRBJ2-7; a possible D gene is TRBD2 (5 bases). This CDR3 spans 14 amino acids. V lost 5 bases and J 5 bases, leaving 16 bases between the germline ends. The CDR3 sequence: CASSRTALRDEQYF. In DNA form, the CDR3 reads TGTGCCAGCAGTCGGACTGCCCTTCGGGACGAGCAGTACTTC.

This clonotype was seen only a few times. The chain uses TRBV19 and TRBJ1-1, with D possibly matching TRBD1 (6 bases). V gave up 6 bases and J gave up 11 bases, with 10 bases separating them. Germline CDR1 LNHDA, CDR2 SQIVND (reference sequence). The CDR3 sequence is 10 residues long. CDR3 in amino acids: CASSTDRAFF. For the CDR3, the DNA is TGTGCCAGTAGCACCGACAGGGCTTTCTTT.

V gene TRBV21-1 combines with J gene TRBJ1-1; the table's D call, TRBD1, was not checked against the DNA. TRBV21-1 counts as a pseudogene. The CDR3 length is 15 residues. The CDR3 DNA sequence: TGTGCCAGCAGCAAAGGGACAGGGGTGAACACTGAAGCTTTCTTT. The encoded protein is CASSKGTGVNTEAFF.

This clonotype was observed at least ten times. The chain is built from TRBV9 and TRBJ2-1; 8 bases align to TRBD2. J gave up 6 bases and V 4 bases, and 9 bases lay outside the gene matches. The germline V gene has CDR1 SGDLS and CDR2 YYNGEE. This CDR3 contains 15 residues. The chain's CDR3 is CASSPREGGGNEQFF. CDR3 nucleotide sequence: TGTGCCAGCAGCCCCCGGGAGGGAGGAGGCAATGAGCAGTTCTTC.

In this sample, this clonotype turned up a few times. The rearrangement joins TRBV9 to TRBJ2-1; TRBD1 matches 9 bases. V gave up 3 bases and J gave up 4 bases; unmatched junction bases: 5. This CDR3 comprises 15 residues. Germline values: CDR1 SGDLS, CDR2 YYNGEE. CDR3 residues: CASSAPGQGYNEQFF. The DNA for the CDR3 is TGTGCCAGCAGCGCACCGGGACAGGGATACAATGAGCAGTTCTTC.

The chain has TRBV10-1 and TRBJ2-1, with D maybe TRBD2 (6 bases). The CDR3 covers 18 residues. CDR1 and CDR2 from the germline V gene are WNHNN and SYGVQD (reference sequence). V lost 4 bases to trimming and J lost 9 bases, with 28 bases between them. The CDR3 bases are TGCGCCAGCAGTGGCCCCGCTACCGGGACTGACTACGGAGGTGAGCAGTTCTTC. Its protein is CASSGPATGTDYGGEQFF.

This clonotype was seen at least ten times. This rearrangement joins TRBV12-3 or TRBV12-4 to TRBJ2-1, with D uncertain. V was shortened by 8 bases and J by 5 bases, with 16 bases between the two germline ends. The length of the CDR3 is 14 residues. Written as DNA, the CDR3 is TGTGCCAGCGGCGGCCGGTCGGTGAACAATGAGCAGTTCTTC. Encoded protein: CASGGRSVNNEQFF.

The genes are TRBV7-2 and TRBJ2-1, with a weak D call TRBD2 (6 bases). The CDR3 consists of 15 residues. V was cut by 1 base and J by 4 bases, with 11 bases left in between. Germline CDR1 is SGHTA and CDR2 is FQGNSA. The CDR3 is CASSLVSGPYNEQFF. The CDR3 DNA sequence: TGTGCCAGCAGCTTAGTTAGCGGTCCGTACAATGAGCAGTTCTTC. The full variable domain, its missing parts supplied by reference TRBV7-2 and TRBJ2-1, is GAGVSQSPSNKVTEKGKDVELRCDPISGHTALYWYRQSLGQGLEFLIYFQGNSAPDKSGLPSDRFSAERTGGSVSTLTIQRTQQEDSAVYLCASSLVSGPYNEQFFGPGTRLTVL.

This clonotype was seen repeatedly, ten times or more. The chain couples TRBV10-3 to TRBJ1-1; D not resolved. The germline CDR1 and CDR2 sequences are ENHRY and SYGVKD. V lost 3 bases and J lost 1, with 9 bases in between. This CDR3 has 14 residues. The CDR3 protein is CAISDKVGNTEAFF. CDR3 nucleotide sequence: TGTGCCATCAGTGATAAGGTGGGGAACACTGAAGCTTTCTTT.

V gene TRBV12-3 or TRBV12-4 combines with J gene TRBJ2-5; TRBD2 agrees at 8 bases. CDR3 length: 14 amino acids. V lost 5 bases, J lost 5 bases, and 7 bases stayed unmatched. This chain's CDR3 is CASSGAGGWETQYF. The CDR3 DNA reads TGTGCCAGCAGTGGCGCGGGAGGATGGGAGACCCAGTACTTC.

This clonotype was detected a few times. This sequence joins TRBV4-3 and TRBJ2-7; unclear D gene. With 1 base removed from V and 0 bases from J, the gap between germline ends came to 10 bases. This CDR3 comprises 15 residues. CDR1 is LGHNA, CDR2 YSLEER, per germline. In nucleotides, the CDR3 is TGCGCCAGCAGCCAAGGGTCGGAAAGCTCCTACGAGCAGTACTTC. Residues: CASSQGSESSYEQYF.

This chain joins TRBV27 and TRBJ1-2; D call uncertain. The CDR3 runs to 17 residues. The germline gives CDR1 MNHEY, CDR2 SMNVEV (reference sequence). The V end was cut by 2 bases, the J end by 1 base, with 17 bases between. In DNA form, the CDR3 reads TGTGCCAGCAGTTTAAACCCTCGGGAGACCCTTAACTATGGCTACACCTTC. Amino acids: CASSLNPRETLNYGYTF.

CDR3 loop: CASSLAVGLRYGYTF. The CDR3 DNA reads TGTGCCAGCAGCTTAGCCGTGGGACTCCGGTATGGCTACACCTTC. The chain has TRBV7-9 and TRBJ1-2; D may be TRBD1 (5 bases). The CDR3 length is 15 residues. The germline V gene has CDR1 SEHNR and CDR2 FQNEAQ (reference sequence). V lost 0 bases and J lost 5, with 13 bases in between.